This TCR beta chain was profiled in a study of blood T cells in healthy people across ages. General observations from the study: Donor CMV infection status was unknown, possibly confounding age-related changes in expanded clonotypes.

The second PCR ran roughly 7 to 12 cycles with a sample-barcoded 5' primer and J-beta primers. TCRdb recomputed calls from the 5' RACE reads with MiXCR, one row per CDR3 protein. The sample contains 920,000 or so distinct CDR3 sequences, under 55% of which appear only once. Unmatched junction bases numbered 8, after V lost 5 bases and J lost 8 bases. This CDR3 is 13 amino acids long. Germline V lookup: CDR1 SGHVS, CDR2 FQNEAQ. Details on this clonotype: The antigen is undetermined.

The origin of this receptor is a woman aged 55 to 70 in good health. The chain is built from TRBV7-8 and TRBJ1-2, with 7 bases identical to TRBD1. The source material was blood. The CDR3 DNA follows: TGTGCCAGCAGCGTACAGGGGAGGAAGGGCTACACCTTC. This gives the protein CASSVQGRKGYTF.